These T cell receptor beta chains were read from a single sample in a study of shared clonotypes between healthy human individuals. Assay used: immunoSEQ multiplex PCR; TCRdb lists only in-frame clones, some missing. The data hold millions of clones, with approximately 94% observed a single time. Material: naive CD8+ T cells from PBMCs. The receptor source for this set is a man younger than 35 in good health. Some clones in this sample may be carry-over from other donors' samples. The CDR3 runs from the conserved cysteine through the conserved F or W. The order of the fields is clone size, J gene, D gene, V gene, CDR3 DNA, CDR3 protein. A D gene is named only where the DNA matches it firmly. Clone size is stated in some rows and not others, as once, few, many or a class when expanded.

clone size: -; J gene: TRBJ2-1; D gene: TRBD2; V gene: TRBV7-8; CDR3 DNA: TGTGCCAGCAGCCCAGTGACTAGCGAATCCCACAATGAGCAGTTCTTC; CDR3 protein: CASSPVTSESHNEQFF
clone size: -; J gene: TRBJ1-5; D gene: -; V gene: TRBV27; CDR3 DNA: TGTGCCAGCAGTTTCATAGGGGGCAATCAGCCCCAGCATTTT; CDR3 protein: CASSFIGGNQPQHF
clone size: -; J gene: TRBJ2-7; D gene: TRBD2; V gene: TRBV27; CDR3 DNA: TGTGCCAGCAGGTGGGCTAGCGGGAGTGGCTACGAGCAGTACTTC; CDR3 protein: CASRWASGSGYEQYF
clone size: -; J gene: TRBJ2-7; D gene: TRBD1; V gene: TRBV6-1; CDR3 DNA: TGTGCCAGCAGTGCCCCCCGGGACAGGGCCCACGAGCAGTACTTC; CDR3 protein: CASSAPRDRAHEQYF
clone size: -; J gene: TRBJ1-1; D gene: -; V gene: TRBV19; CDR3 DNA: TGTGCCAGTAGTATTCTGGGACGTGAAGCTTTCTTT; CDR3 protein: CASSILGREAFF
clone size: -; J gene: TRBJ2-3; D gene: -; V gene: TRBV29-1; CDR3 DNA: TGCAGCGTTGTCAGGGAGTCAGATACGCAGTATTTT; CDR3 protein: CSVVRESDTQYF
clone size: -; J gene: TRBJ1-1; D gene: -; V gene: TRBV7-9; CDR3 DNA: TGTGCCAGCAGCCGATGGACAGACACTGAAGCTTTCTTT; CDR3 protein: CASSRWTDTEAFF
clone size: -; J gene: TRBJ2-1; D gene: -; V gene: TRBV27; CDR3 DNA: TGTGCCAGCAGCCTTGCCATTTTCGATGAGCAGTTCTTC; CDR3 protein: CASSLAIFDEQFF
clone size: -; J gene: TRBJ2-6; D gene: TRBD1; V gene: TRBV5-1; CDR3 DNA: TGCGCCAGCAGCTTACTCCCACAGGGGCTCGGGGCCAACGTCCTGACTTTC; CDR3 protein: CASSLLPQGLGANVLTF
clone size: few; J gene: TRBJ2-7; D gene: -; V gene: TRBV28; CDR3 DNA: TGTGCCAGCAGTTTTCTGGCACAGGCGCCCTACGAGCAGTACTTC; CDR3 protein: CASSFLAQAPYEQYF
clone size: few; J gene: TRBJ1-1; D gene: -; V gene: TRBV28; CDR3 DNA: TGTGCCAGCAGTTTCGGCAGGAACACTGAAGCTTTCTTT; CDR3 protein: CASSFGRNTEAFF
clone size: -; J gene: TRBJ2-2; D gene: -; V gene: TRBV7-9; CDR3 DNA: TGTGCCAGCACCGGGGCGAGGGGGAATACCGGGGAGCTGTTTTTT; CDR3 protein: CASTGARGNTGELFF
clone size: -; J gene: TRBJ2-1; D gene: TRBD2; V gene: TRBV27; CDR3 DNA: TGTGCCAGCAGTTTACTGACTAGCGAGAAGGTCTTC; CDR3 protein: CASSLLTSEKVF
clone size: -; J gene: TRBJ2-3; D gene: TRBD1; V gene: TRBV6-5; CDR3 DNA: TGTGCCAGCAGCCCCGGGACAGGGGGCCCAGATACGCAGTATTTT; CDR3 protein: CASSPGTGGPDTQYF
clone size: -; J gene: TRBJ1-2; D gene: -; V gene: TRBV5-6; CDR3 DNA: TGTGCCAGCAGCTTGGGGGGCTCGAGCTATGGCTACACCTTC; CDR3 protein: CASSLGGSSYGYTF
clone size: -; J gene: TRBJ2-1; D gene: -; V gene: TRBV27; CDR3 DNA: TGTGCCAGCAGTTTACCGGACAGTCTTTACAATGAGCAGTTCTTC; CDR3 protein: CASSLPDSLYNEQFF
clone size: -; J gene: TRBJ2-7; D gene: TRBD1; V gene: TRBV4-3; CDR3 DNA: TGCGCCAGCAGCCAAGATCGACAGGGAAGGTACGAGCAGTACTTC; CDR3 protein: CASSQDRQGRYEQYF
clone size: -; J gene: TRBJ1-1; D gene: -; V gene: TRBV7-6; CDR3 DNA: TGTGCCAGCAGCCAGGGTAACACTGAAGCTTTCTTT; CDR3 protein: CASSQGNTEAFF
clone size: -; J gene: TRBJ2-7; D gene: -; V gene: TRBV6-6; CDR3 DNA: TGTGCCAGCACCCACGTCGGGTTAACCGAGCAGTACTTC; CDR3 protein: CASTHVGLTEQYF
clone size: -; J gene: TRBJ2-1; D gene: -; V gene: TRBV5-8; CDR3 DNA: TGTGCCAGCAGCCTGAGGAGGGGTGAGCAGTTCTTC; CDR3 protein: CASSLRRGEQFF
clone size: -; J gene: TRBJ1-1; D gene: TRBD1; V gene: TRBV12-5; CDR3 DNA: TGTGCTAGTGCCGTGGACAGGGTTGGTTCTGAAGCTTTCTTT; CDR3 protein: CASAVDRVGSEAFF
clone size: -; J gene: TRBJ1-5; D gene: -; V gene: TRBV19; CDR3 DNA: TGTGCCAGTAAAAATACACACCACTATAGCAATCAGCCCCAGCATTTT; CDR3 protein: CASKNTHHYSNQPQHF
clone size: -; J gene: TRBJ2-7; D gene: -; V gene: TRBV5-4; CDR3 DNA: TGTGCCAGCAGCTTGGCCAGCCACGAGCAGTACTTC; CDR3 protein: CASSLASHEQYF
clone size: -; J gene: TRBJ1-1; D gene: -; V gene: TRBV19; CDR3 DNA: TGTGCCAGTAGTATGCCCGGGGATCTGAACACTGAAGCTTTCTTT; CDR3 protein: CASSMPGDLNTEAFF
clone size: -; J gene: TRBJ1-1; D gene: -; V gene: TRBV13; CDR3 DNA: TGTGCCAGCAGCGCGACGCTGGGAGGGTCGGCTGAAGCTTTCTTT; CDR3 protein: CASSATLGGSAEAFF
clone size: -; J gene: TRBJ2-1; D gene: -; V gene: TRBV19; CDR3 DNA: TGTGCCAGTAGTATTTTCTACCGGGCAAACAATGAGCAGTTCTTC; CDR3 protein: CASSIFYRANNEQFF
clone size: -; J gene: TRBJ2-5; D gene: TRBD1; V gene: TRBV29-1; CDR3 DNA: TGCAGCGTTGAAGATTTTGGGACAGGGTGGGAGGAGGAGACCCAGTACTTC; CDR3 protein: CSVEDFGTGWEEETQYF
clone size: -; J gene: TRBJ2-1; D gene: -; V gene: TRBV11-1; CDR3 DNA: TGTGCCAGCAGCTTAGGGGGGATTGGCTATGAGCAGTTCTTC; CDR3 protein: CASSLGGIGYEQFF
clone size: -; J gene: TRBJ2-5; D gene: -; V gene: TRBV21-1; CDR3 DNA: TGTGCCAGCAGCCACCGGGACAGGGGGCGTCGGGAGACCCAGTACTTC; CDR3 protein: CASSHRDRGRRETQYF
clone size: once; J gene: TRBJ2-1; D gene: -; V gene: TRBV11-2; CDR3 DNA: TGTGCCAGCAGCTTTATGACCGAGAGCTCCTACAATGAGCAGTTCTTC; CDR3 protein: CASSFMTESSYNEQFF
clone size: -; J gene: TRBJ2-6; D gene: -; V gene: TRBV27; CDR3 DNA: TGTGCCACCGTGGACAGCCACTCTGGGGCCAACGTCCTGACTTTC; CDR3 protein: CATVDSHSGANVLTF
clone size: -; J gene: TRBJ2-1; D gene: TRBD1; V gene: TRBV4-1; CDR3 DNA: TGCGCCAGCAGCCAGATAGGGGGCCTCGGGTCAAATGAGCAGTTCTTC; CDR3 protein: CASSQIGGLGSNEQFF
clone size: -; J gene: TRBJ2-7; D gene: -; V gene: TRBV5-1; CDR3 DNA: TGCGCCAGCAGCTTGGGAGGGGGCTACGAGCAGTACTTC; CDR3 protein: CASSLGGGYEQYF
clone size: once; J gene: TRBJ1-2; D gene: TRBD1; V gene: TRBV28; CDR3 DNA: TGTGCCAGCAGTATGACAGGGGGCGCGGATGGCTACACCTTC; CDR3 protein: CASSMTGGADGYTF
clone size: -; J gene: TRBJ2-7; D gene: -; V gene: TRBV9; CDR3 DNA: TGTGCCAGCAGCGTAGGCCAGGGAGGCGACGAGCAGTACTTC; CDR3 protein: CASSVGQGGDEQYF
clone size: -; J gene: TRBJ2-7; D gene: TRBD2; V gene: TRBV11-2; CDR3 DNA: TGTGCCAGCAGCATAACCGGGACTAGCGGCTACGAGCAGTACTTC; CDR3 protein: CASSITGTSGYEQYF
clone size: -; J gene: TRBJ2-7; D gene: -; V gene: TRBV11-2; CDR3 DNA: TGTGCCAGCAGCTTAGGCGCCGGGGCGAGCTACGAGCAGTACTTC; CDR3 protein: CASSLGAGASYEQYF